These 5 T cell receptor beta chains originate from one sample sequenced in a study of beta chain features in type 1 diabetes. Study-wide findings and caveats: Shorter TCRB CDR3s, moderately but significantly so, marked every one of the four CD4+ subsets in Type 1 diabetes patients.

The sequenced template was cDNA made from the entire isolated RNA. The method was immunoSEQ multiplex PCR; TCRdb's version includes in-frame clones alone and lacks a portion of them. Among about 390,000 clones listed, 9.6% were seen once. No antigen has been assigned to these receptors. The source material was central memory CD4+ T cells from blood. Receptors were obtained from a man aged 25 to 40 with type 1 diabetes.

This clone was found a few times. The chain uses TRBV4-2 and TRBJ2-1; 12 bases are a match to TRBD2. V shed 10 bases, J shed 9 bases, and the junction held 16 bases outside the gene matches. The CDR3 is made up of 16 amino acids. Germline V gene data show CDR1 as LGHNA and CDR2 as YNFKEQ. This CDR3 is CATSSNPSGRETEQFF. The CDR3 bases are TGTGCCACCAGTAGCAATCCTAGCGGGAGGGAGACTGAGCAGTTCTTC.

The rearrangement links TRBV6-5 to TRBJ2-7; 11 bases line up with TRBD1. The CDR3 spans 14 residues. Germline values: CDR1 MNHEY, CDR2 SVGAGI. The J segment lost 2 bases and the V segment lost 7 bases, leaving 4 bases of the junction unmatched. DNA of the CDR3: TGTGCCAGCAAACTGGACAGGGGGCCCTACGAGCAGTACTTC. Translating it yields CASKLDRGPYEQYF.

This clone showed up just a few times. The chain recombines TRBV18 with TRBJ1-4; perhaps TRBD1 as D (6 bases). V lost 1 base and J 7 bases, leaving 16 bases between the germline ends. Germline loops: CDR1 KGHSH, CDR2 LQKENI. CDR3 size: 16 residues. The CDR3 coding sequence is TGTGCCAGCTCACCACTCACTACAGGGAGGGGTGAAAAACTGTTTTTT. It translates to CASSPLTTGRGEKLFF.

There are many counts of this clone. The V gene is TRBV18, the J gene TRBJ2-7; no reliable D call. This CDR3 has 14 amino acids. Germline-derived CDR1 and CDR2 are KGHSH and LQKENI. V lost 0 bases and J lost 6, with 12 bases in between. CDR3 sequence: CASSPPNLDSEQYF. CDR3 bases: TGTGCCAGCTCACCACCGAATCTTGATTCCGAGCAGTACTTC.

This clone was counted a few times. V gene TRBV7-3 combines with J gene TRBJ2-6; 9 bases line up with TRBD2. J gave up 4 bases and V 1 base, and 5 bases lay outside the gene matches. The CDR3 consists of 17 residues. Germline V gene sequence: CDR1 SGHTA, CDR2 FQGTGA. The CDR3 DNA reads as TGTGCCAGCAGCTTAATGGCGGGAGGGTTGGGGGCCAACGTCCTGACTTTC. Translation gives CASSLMAGGLGANVLTF.